What follows are 2 T cell receptor beta chains derived from one specimen sequenced in a study of T cell repertoires in cytomegalovirus infection (dated by TCRdb to between 2018 and 2020). Data came from an Illumina HiSeq 1500. In TCRdb, the public reads were trimmed at Q25 with fastp and aligned with MiXCR, with productive beta chains retained. Entries are consolidated by CDR3 protein sequence, retaining the most common genes and DNA. In this sample the table shows around 630,000 distinct CDR3 sequences, approximately 24% of which occur a single time. Clones ranked in the top ten supply less than 9.5% of the sample. Specimen: CD8+ T cells from PBMCs. These receptors came from a human donor in good health (CMV status not recorded). Some clones in this sample may be carry-over from other donors' samples.

Points on this clonotype: A much larger clone sits a single nucleotide away, making a read error possible. The chain is built from TRBV15 and TRBJ2-7; TRBD1 or TRBD2 may be the D gene (5 bases each). Germline lookup yields CDR1 LNHNV and CDR2 YYDKDF (reference sequence). This CDR3 is 13 amino acids long. The CDR3 DNA is TGTGTCACCAGCCCCGGGACCGTTCTGGAGCAGTACGTC. Translated, it gives CVTSPGTVLEQYV.

CDR3 DNA: TGTGCCAGCAGCTTATACAGAACGAACACCGGGGAGCTGTTTTTT. Amino acid sequence: CASSLYRTNTGELFF. This chain connects TRBV7-6 to TRBJ2-2; the D is unclear. Germline CDR1 and CDR2: SGHVS and FNYEAQ. Between the trimmed V and J ends, which lost 2 bases and 0 bases, there was a span of 7 bases. The length of the CDR3 is 15 residues.